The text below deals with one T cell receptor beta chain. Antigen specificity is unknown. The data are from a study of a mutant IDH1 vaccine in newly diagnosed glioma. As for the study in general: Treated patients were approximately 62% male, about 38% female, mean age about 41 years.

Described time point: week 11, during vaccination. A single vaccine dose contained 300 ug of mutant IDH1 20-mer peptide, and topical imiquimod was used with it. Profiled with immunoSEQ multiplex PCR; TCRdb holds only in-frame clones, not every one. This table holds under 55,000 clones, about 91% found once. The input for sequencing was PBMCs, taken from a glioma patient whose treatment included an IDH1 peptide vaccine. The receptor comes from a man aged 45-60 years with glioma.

The CDR3 region is CAMGRGYEQYF. As DNA, the CDR3 is TGTGCCATGGGACGGGGCTACGAGCAGTACTTC. V is TRBV30 and J is TRBJ2-7; D could derive from TRBD1 or TRBD2 (5 bases each). Germline V gene lookup returns CDR1 GTSNPN and CDR2 SVGIG (reference sequence). V lost 8 bases and J lost 3, with 11 bases in between. This CDR3 has 11 amino acids.